Included here is one T cell receptor beta chain sequence, with context. Its antigen remains unidentified. CDR3 length: 14 residues. The germline V gene has CDR1 LNHNV and CDR2 YYDKDF (reference sequence). V was trimmed by 0 bases and J by 4 bases, leaving 9 bases between them. This sample is part of a study of T cells in localized non-small cell lung cancer. Study outcomes and limitations: A single tumor region was sequenced, leaving heterogeneity possible.

The assay was immunoSEQ multiplex PCR, and TCRdb's table has in-frame clones only and misses some. This repertoire shows about 25,000 clones, around 87% found once; its top ten account for under 6.5%. The origin of this receptor is a male donor at least 60 years old with stage II squamous cell lung carcinoma. The specimen was peripheral blood, collected before any cancer treatment. The chain has TRBV15 and TRBJ1-2; no firm D call. The CDR3 loop reads CATSRDSLGYGYTF. The CDR3 DNA reads TGTGCCACCAGCAGAGATTCCCTAGGCTATGGCTACACCTTC.